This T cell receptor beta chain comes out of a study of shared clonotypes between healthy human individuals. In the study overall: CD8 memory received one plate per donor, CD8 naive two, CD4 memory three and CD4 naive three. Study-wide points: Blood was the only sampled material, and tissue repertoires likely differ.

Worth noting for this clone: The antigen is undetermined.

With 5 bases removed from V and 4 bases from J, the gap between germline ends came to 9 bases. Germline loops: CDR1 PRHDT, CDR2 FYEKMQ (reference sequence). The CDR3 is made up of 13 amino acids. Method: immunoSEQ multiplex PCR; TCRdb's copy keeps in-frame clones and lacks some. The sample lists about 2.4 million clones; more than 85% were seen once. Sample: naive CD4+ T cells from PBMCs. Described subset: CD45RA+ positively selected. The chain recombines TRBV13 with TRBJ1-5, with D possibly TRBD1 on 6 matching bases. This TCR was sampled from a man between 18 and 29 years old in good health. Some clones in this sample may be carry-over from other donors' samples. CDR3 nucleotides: TGTGCCAGCAGCCGACAGGAAAATCAGCCCCAGCATTTT. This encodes CASSRQENQPQHF.